These 32 T cell receptor beta chains originate from one sample sequenced in a study of cytomegalovirus exposure and HLA in healthy donors (dated by TCRdb to about 2017). Libraries were prepared through the immunoSEQ multiplex PCR assay. For the multiplex PCR, a mixture combining 60 forward primers for TCR Vbeta segments and 13 reverse primers for TCR Jbeta segments was used. TCRdb took over this immuneACCESS table, retaining in-frame rearrangements with V and J assigned. Such tables are incomplete; in checked studies, under half of the missing clones stem from an unresolved V gene, and the remainder is unexplained. The table of this sample itemizes under 200,000 clones. The ten largest clones capture under 6.5% of the sample. The sequenced sample consisted of PBMCs. The receptors shown here come from a man aged 30 to 39 in good health and CMV-seronegative.

The chain uses TRBV6-5 and TRBJ2-5; 8 nucleotides align to TRBD1. J gave up 5 bases and V 0 bases, and 8 bases lay outside the gene matches. CDR3 length: 16 amino acids. In germline, CDR1 is MNHEY, CDR2 SVGAGI. CDR3 DNA: TGTGCCAGCAGTTACTCGAGGACAGGGCGCTGGGAGACCCAGTACTTC. It translates to CASSYSRTGRWETQYF.

The J gene is TRBJ2-1, the V gene TRBV5-8; TRBD2 aligns across 14 bases. The CDR3 has 13 amino acids. The germline gives CDR1 SGHTS, CDR2 YDEGEE. The V and J ends lost 4 bases and 12 bases, in that order; junction bases with no gene match: 3. CDR3 sequence: CASSIGLAGGQFF. DNA of the CDR3: TGTGCCAGCAGCATTGGACTAGCGGGAGGGCAGTTCTTC.

The chain joins TRBV6-1 to TRBJ1-4; tentative D call: TRBD1 (5 bases). CDR1 is MNHNS and CDR2 is SASEGT in the germline V gene. Trimming removed 8 bases from V and 5 bases from J, with 15 bases in between. CDR3 size: 14 residues. Written as DNA, the CDR3 is TGTGCCAGCCAACTAATGGGGGGAAATGAAAAACTGTTTTTT. Translation: CASQLMGGNEKLFF.

The chain carries TRBV7-8 and TRBJ1-5; maybe TRBD1 (6 bases). Trimming pared 5 bases from V and 1 base from J, leaving 18 bases between. The CDR3 is 17 amino acids. Germline lookup yields CDR1 SGHVS and CDR2 FQNEAQ. The CDR3, as DNA: TGTGCCAGCAGCCTACTCTCAGGGGTGGTGAGCAATCAGCCCCAGCATTTT. Amino acids: CASSLLSGVVSNQPQHF.

This chain connects TRBV28 to TRBJ1-2; a possible D gene is TRBD1 (5 bases). The germline CDR1 and CDR2 sequences are MDHEN and SYDVKM. V was clipped by 4 bases and J by 3 bases, with 18 bases between them. The CDR3 is 16 amino acids. CDR3 nucleotides: TGTGCCAGCAGTTCGTCGGGTGGGGGGGAACACTATGGCTACACCTTC. It specifies CASSSSGGGEHYGYTF.

DNA of the CDR3: TGTGCCAGCAGTTTCCTACAGGGGAGGAGAGATACGCAGTATTTT. Protein: CASSFLQGRRDTQYF. This rearrangement joins TRBV27 to TRBJ2-3; the D gene is possibly TRBD1 (7 bases). The CDR3 length is 15 residues. V lost 3 bases and J 5 bases, leaving 15 bases between the germline ends. Germline V gives CDR1 MNHEY, CDR2 SMNVEV (reference sequence).

The chain employs TRBV6-5 and TRBJ1-5; 7 bases match TRBD1. The CDR3 covers 14 residues. The V segment lost 6 bases and the J segment 3 bases; nucleotides outside the gene matches: 5. The V gene's germline CDR1 is MNHEY and CDR2 SVGAGI. The CDR3 here is CASSSDRDNQPQHF. The CDR3 DNA reads as TGTGCCAGCAGCTCCGACAGGGACAATCAGCCCCAGCATTTT.

The V gene is TRBV19, the J gene TRBJ1-6, with D unresolved. Germline lookup yields CDR1 LNHDA and CDR2 SQIVND (reference sequence). The CDR3 covers 16 residues. Trimming removed 3 bases at V and 0 bases at J, with 9 bases between. DNA of the CDR3: TGTGCCAGTAGTATGTTTGGCAGCTCCTATAATTCACCCCTCCACTTT. Translating gives CASSMFGSSYNSPLHF.

The J gene is TRBJ2-3, the V gene TRBV29-1, with 7 bases aligning to TRBD1. The V and J ends lost 4 bases and 6 bases, in that order; junction bases with no gene match: 16. Germline V lookup: CDR1 SQVTM, CDR2 ANQGSEA. The CDR3 contains 16 residues. The CDR3 region has the DNA TGCAGCGTTGGGGTAGGGGGCGGTGGGGTTCGGGATACGCAGTATTTT. It specifies CSVGVGGGGVRDTQYF.

Turning to this clone: Other DNA sequences of this sample code for an identical CDR3. J is TRBJ1-1 and V is TRBV4-1; D unclear. Trimming stripped 0 bases from V and 0 bases from J, with 5 bases between. Germline-derived CDR1 and CDR2 are MGHRA and YSYEKL. The CDR3 consists of 14 residues. CDR3 in amino acids: CASSQDDMNTEAFF. The CDR3 DNA sequence: TGCGCCAGCAGCCAAGATGACATGAACACTGAAGCTTTCTTT.

This chain links TRBV7-9 with TRBJ2-2, with unresolved D. The CDR3 is 11 residues long. V dropped 3 bases and J dropped 7 bases, with 3 bases sitting between them. The germline gives CDR1 SEHNR, CDR2 FQNEAQ (reference sequence). CDR3 region: CASSFIGELFF. DNA of the CDR3: TGTGCCAGCAGCTTTATCGGGGAGCTGTTTTTT. The full variable domain, rest sourced from reference TRBV7-9 and TRBJ2-2, is DTGVSQNPRHKITKRGQNVTFRCDPISEHNRLYWYRQTLGQGPEFLTYFQNEAQLEKSRLLSDRFSAERPKGSFSTLEIQRTEQGDSAMYLCASSFIGELFFGEGSRLTVL.

The gene calls are TRBV11-3 and TRBJ2-1; TRBD2 is a possible D gene (7 bases). Germline lookup yields CDR1 SGHNT and CDR2 YENEEA. The CDR3 spans 13 residues. V lost 7 bases and J lost 8, with 15 bases in between. The CDR3 protein is CASIRGAQDEQFF. The CDR3 bases are TGTGCCAGCATTCGGGGGGCCCAGGATGAGCAGTTCTTC.

This sequence joins TRBV27 and TRBJ2-7, with 8 bases that match TRBD1. Looked up from germline, CDR1 is MNHEY and CDR2 is SMNVEV (reference sequence). With 5 bases clipped from V and 3 bases from J, the junction kept 6 bases outside the gene matches. The CDR3 has 14 amino acids. The CDR3 is CASSIGQGFYEQYF. The CDR3, as DNA: TGTGCCAGCAGTATTGGACAGGGATTCTACGAGCAGTACTTC.

The chain has TRBV27 and TRBJ2-1; no reliable D call. CDR1 and CDR2 (germline): MNHEY, SMNVEV (reference sequence). The CDR3 covers 12 residues. The V end lost 4 bases, the J end lost 6 bases, and 7 bases lay between the germline ends. As DNA, the CDR3 is TGTGCCAGCAGTTCATCCGGCAATGAGCAGTTCTTC. This sequence encodes CASSSSGNEQFF.

This chain links TRBV5-1 with TRBJ1-1; unclear D gene. This CDR3 has 14 residues. Per the germline V gene, CDR1 is SGHRS and CDR2 is YFSETQ. Trimming took off 3 bases at V and 4 bases at J, with 13 bases between the two ends. In DNA, the CDR3 is TGCGCCAGCAGCTCGTTAACAGCTGCCACTGAAGCTTTCTTT. Amino acids: CASSSLTAATEAFF. The complete variable domain, with remaining parts taken from reference TRBV5-1 and TRBJ1-1, reads KAGVTQTPRYLIKTRGQQVTLSCSPISGHRSVSWYQQTPGQGLQFLFEYFSETQRNKGNFPGRFSGRQFSNSRSEMNVSTLELGDSALYLCASSSLTAATEAFFGQGTRLTVV.

The chain links TRBV7-9 to TRBJ1-2; tentative D call: TRBD1 (5 bases). CDR1 is SEHNR, CDR2 FQNEAQ, per germline (reference sequence). This CDR3 spans 15 amino acids. Trimming pared 0 bases from V and 6 bases from J, leaving 14 bases between. The CDR3 loop is CASSLAWQGGNGYTF. The CDR3 DNA reads as TGTGCCAGCAGCTTAGCGTGGCAGGGAGGGAATGGCTACACCTTC.

The CDR3 sequence is CASSPYLSWSSAEAFF. The CDR3 nucleotides read TGTGCCAGCAGCCCCTATTTGAGTTGGAGCAGTGCTGAAGCTTTCTTT. The chain carries TRBV9 and TRBJ1-1; D is uncertain. The germline V gene has CDR1 SGDLS and CDR2 YYNGEE. The CDR3 has 16 residues. Trimming stripped 4 bases from V and 6 bases from J, with 22 bases between.

V gene TRBV27 combines with J gene TRBJ1-1; perhaps TRBD1 as D (5 bases). V lost 7 bases and J 1 base, leaving 13 bases between the germline ends. Looked up from germline, CDR1 is MNHEY and CDR2 is SMNVEV (reference sequence). CDR3 size: 14 residues. The CDR3 reads CASNPMGQNTEAFF. CDR3 sequence (DNA): TGTGCCAGCAATCCGATGGGGCAGAACACTGAAGCTTTCTTT.

Concerning this clone: The same CDR3 is also encoded by other DNA sequences in this sample. The chain couples TRBV18 to TRBJ2-6, with 7 bases that match TRBD1. Germline-derived CDR1 and CDR2 are KGHSH and LQKENI. The CDR3 covers 18 residues. V lost 3 bases and J lost 0; bases outside the gene matches: 8. The CDR3 here is CASSPGQVTISGANVLTF. The CDR3 DNA reads as TGTGCCAGCTCACCCGGACAGGTCACCATCTCTGGGGCCAACGTCCTGACTTTC.

V usage is TRBV11-3 and J usage is TRBJ1-4, with a weak D call TRBD1 (6 bases). Trimming took off 1 base at V and 8 bases at J, with 11 bases between the two ends. Germline-derived CDR1 and CDR2 are SGHNT and YENEEA. The CDR3 loop spans 14 amino acids. The CDR3 DNA is TGTGCCAGCAGCTTAGGCAGGGGCAACGAAAAACTGTTTTTT. It is translated as CASSLGRGNEKLFF.

The CDR3: CASSLAQRGTYEQYF. The CDR3 coding sequence is TGTGCCAGCAGCTTGGCCCAGCGGGGAACCTACGAGCAGTACTTC. V and J are TRBV5-4 and TRBJ2-7; 7 nucleotides agree with TRBD2. Germline V CDR1 and CDR2: SGHNT, YYREEE (reference sequence). The CDR3 is 15 amino acids. The V and J ends lost 0 bases and 2 bases, in that order; junction bases with no gene match: 5. The entire variable domain, with the rest obtained from reference TRBV5-4 and TRBJ2-7, is as follows: ETGVTQSPTHLIKTRGQQVTLRCSSQSGHNTVSWYQQALGQGPQFIFQYYREEENGRGNFPPRFSGLQFPNYSSELNVNALELDDSALYLCASSLAQRGTYEQYFGPGTRLTVT.

V gene TRBV5-1 combines with J gene TRBJ1-3; TRBD1 matches at 11 bases. The CDR3 covers 18 residues. Germline CDR1 reads SGHRS; CDR2 reads YFSETQ. The junction had 5 bases not matched to a gene; V was cut back by 0 bases and J by 0 bases. The CDR3 DNA reads TGCGCCAGCAGCTTGGAAGGGACAGGGGGTTACTCTGGAAACACCATATATTTT. Its translation is CASSLEGTGGYSGNTIYF.

The chain links TRBV10-3 to TRBJ2-5; TRBD1 might be the D (6 bases). The CDR3 extends over 13 amino acids. CDR1 and CDR2 (germline): ENHRY, SYGVKD. The V and J ends lost 6 bases and 2 bases respectively, with 10 bases between them. The CDR3 nucleotides are TGTGCCATCAGCGGGACATTGCAAGAGACCCAGTACTTC. It is translated as CAISGTLQETQYF.

The chain joins TRBV9 to TRBJ2-1, with 9 positions matching TRBD2. The V and J ends lost 5 bases and 2 bases, in that order; junction bases with no gene match: 5. Germline-derived CDR1 and CDR2 are SGDLS and YYNGEE. The CDR3 consists of 15 residues. CDR3 bases: TGTGCCAGCAGTATTAGCGGGGGTACCTACAATGAGCAGTTCTTC. Translating it yields CASSISGGTYNEQFF.

The V and J genes are TRBV25-1 and TRBJ1-3; tentatively, D is TRBD1 (5 bases). Trimming removed 6 bases from V and 2 bases from J, with 11 bases in between. CDR1 and CDR2 (germline): MGHDK, SYGVNS. The CDR3 runs 14 residues. The CDR3 region is CASSWGRAGNTIYF. CDR3 nucleotides: TGTGCCAGCAGCTGGGGCAGGGCTGGAAACACCATATATTTT.

The chain is built from TRBV27 and TRBJ1-2; 11 nucleotides match TRBD1. The CDR3 extends over 14 amino acids. V dropped 6 bases and J dropped 8; count of bases not matched to a gene: 8. Looked up from germline, CDR1 is MNHEY and CDR2 is SMNVEV (reference sequence). The DNA for the CDR3 is TGTGCCAGCAGCTCTTGGACAGGGGGCGAGGGCTACACCTTC. It translates to CASSSWTGGEGYTF.

The chain links TRBV6-5 to TRBJ1-6; TRBD1 is a possible D gene (6 bases). The CDR3 has 16 residues. Germline V lookup: CDR1 MNHEY, CDR2 SVGAGI. V lost 0 bases and J lost 9, with 15 bases in between. In DNA, the CDR3 is TGTGCCAGCAGTTACTCGAAGGGGGTGGGTAGTTCACCCCTCCACTTT. Translation: CASSYSKGVGSSPLHF.

The rearrangement joins TRBV20-1 to TRBJ2-5; D possibly corresponds to TRBD1 (6 bases). The germline gives CDR1 DFQATT, CDR2 SNEGSKA (reference sequence). The CDR3 spans 11 residues. V was pared by 5 bases and J by 11 bases, with 15 bases between. The CDR3 here is CSAHRVEEQYF. The CDR3 DNA is TGCAGTGCTCACAGGGTTGAGGAGCAGTACTTC.

The CDR3 region has the DNA TGTGCCAGCAGTCCAGGGGCCTATGACACCGGGGAGCTGTTTTTT. It codes for CASSPGAYDTGELFF. The chain joins TRBV28 to TRBJ2-2; tentatively, D is TRBD1 (6 bases). The germline gives CDR1 MDHEN, CDR2 SYDVKM. V was cut by 5 bases and J by 3 bases, with 13 bases left in between. This CDR3 is built from 15 residues.

The chain recombines TRBV27 with TRBJ2-7; the D is unclear. V lost 9 bases, J lost 4 bases, and 19 bases lay in between. Germline CDR1 reads MNHEY; CDR2 reads SMNVEV (reference sequence). There are 14 residues in the CDR3. CDR3 in DNA: TGTGCCAGTAAAAAGCGAGGAGCCACGTACGAGCAGTACTTC. As protein: CASKKRGATYEQYF.

J is TRBJ2-2 and V is TRBV4-1; 9 bases agree with TRBD1. V shed 4 bases, J shed 8 bases, and the junction held 14 bases outside the gene matches. The germline V gene encodes CDR1 MGHRA and CDR2 YSYEKL. The CDR3 totals 17 residues. The CDR3 is CASSPQPRGDRVGELFF. CDR3 in DNA: TGCGCCAGCAGCCCACAGCCCAGGGGGGACAGGGTGGGGGAGCTGTTTTTT.

The chain employs TRBV7-2 and TRBJ1-2; weak D call: TRBD1 (6 bases). The V end lost 6 bases, the J end lost 0 bases, and 14 bases lay between the germline ends. The CDR3 extends over 15 amino acids. The germline CDR1 and CDR2 sequences are SGHTA and FQGNSA. The CDR3 DNA reads TGTGCCAGCAGACGACAGGTACCCGCTAACTATGGCTACACCTTC. It codes for CASRRQVPANYGYTF. The full variable domain, its missing parts supplied by reference TRBV7-2 and TRBJ1-2, is GAGVSQSPSNKVTEKGKDVELRCDPISGHTALYWYRQSLGQGLEFLIYFQGNSAPDKSGLPSDRFSAERTGGSVSTLTIQRTQQEDSAVYLCASRRQVPANYGYTFGSGTRLTVV.